This T cell receptor beta chain emerged from a study of CD8+ T cells in alopecia areata. About the study: For 6 to 18 months, tofacitinib was taken, and 6 months off drug followed.

Details on this clone: Its antigen is unknown.

Extraction and reverse transcription of RNA yielded cDNA as the sequencing template. Some clones are missing from TCRdb's copy, which holds only in-frame ones; the method was immunoSEQ multiplex PCR. The repertoire holds 90,000 to 120,000 clones, with about 83% as singletons. General study results and limits: Patients displayed less clarity in TCR sharing than mice, a finding possibly related to HLA.

As for treatment: oral pan-JAK inhibitor, 5-10 mg twice daily. Peripheral blood and lesional scalp punch biopsies were taken from alopecia areata patients. The germline CDR1 and CDR2 sequences are SQVTM and ANQGSEA. CDR3 size: 14 residues. Deletions cut 3 bases from V and 0 bases from J, with 9 bases between. V and J are TRBV29-1 and TRBJ2-1; D is uncertain. The specimen comprised CD8+ T cells sorted from blood, sampled at week 24, from a patient treated with tofacitinib. The receptor was derived from a human donor with alopecia areata. CDR3 nucleotides: TGCAGCGTTGAGTCCTCAAGCTCCTACAATGAGCAGTTCTTC. It specifies CSVESSSSYNEQFF.